This TCR beta chain was captured in a study of human T cells and chemical hapten exposure. Overall study: Slight differences in pooled library volume were the main source of varying TCR yields across samples.

CDR3 length: 14 amino acids. V lost 5 bases and J lost 6, with 14 bases in between. Germline CDR1 is SGHTA and CDR2 is FQGNSA. From the RACE reads, TCRdb called clonotypes with MiXCR, one entry per CDR3 protein. The sample has 300,000 to 350,000 distinct CDR3 sequences, roughly 6.9% seen once. This clonotype was detected a few times. The time point denotes: patch test 1, 2 weeks after DPC sensitization. The treatment is: therapeutic diphenylcyclopropenone sensitization with weekly scalp DPC. Unfractionated whole blood yielded the extracted total RNA. The chain combines TRBV7-2 with TRBJ2-1; perhaps TRBD2 as D (6 bases). The sequence derives from a woman in her late teens or twenties with alopecia areata. Some clones in this sample may be carry-over from other donors' samples. The source was whole blood, collected in connection with sensitization to the hapten diphenylcyclopropenone (DPC). The CDR3 is CASSPLRAGNEQFF. For the CDR3, the DNA is TGTGCCAGCAGCCCCCTAAGAGCGGGCAATGAGCAGTTCTTC.